The source of this T cell receptor (beta chain) is a study of cytomegalovirus exposure and HLA in healthy donors. In the PCR, 60 Vbeta and 13 Jbeta primers were used. Repertoires were generated with immunoSEQ multiplex PCR, while TCRdb's copy carries only in-frame clones and drops some. This table has about 210,000 clones, over 75% appearing once. General study results and limits: Sequencing depth roughly uniform across donors was assumed in presence/absence analyses. Exclusion as indistinguishable affected some V segments, including TRBV6-2 and TRBV6-3. Only CMV serostatus was available as immune exposure information.

The V gene's germline CDR1 is SGHNT and CDR2 YENEEA. The CDR3 length is 12 residues. V was trimmed by 5 bases and J by 10 bases, leaving 12 bases between them. As for this clone: Antigen specificity is unknown.

The rearrangement links TRBV11-3 to TRBJ2-1, with a tentative D call TRBD2 (5 bases). The sample consisted of PBMCs. The receptor's source is a woman aged 45-60 years in good health and CMV-seropositive. CDR3 nucleotide sequence: TGTGCCAGCAGCCCGGGGTCCCCCGAGCAGTTCTTC. It encodes CASSPGSPEQFF.